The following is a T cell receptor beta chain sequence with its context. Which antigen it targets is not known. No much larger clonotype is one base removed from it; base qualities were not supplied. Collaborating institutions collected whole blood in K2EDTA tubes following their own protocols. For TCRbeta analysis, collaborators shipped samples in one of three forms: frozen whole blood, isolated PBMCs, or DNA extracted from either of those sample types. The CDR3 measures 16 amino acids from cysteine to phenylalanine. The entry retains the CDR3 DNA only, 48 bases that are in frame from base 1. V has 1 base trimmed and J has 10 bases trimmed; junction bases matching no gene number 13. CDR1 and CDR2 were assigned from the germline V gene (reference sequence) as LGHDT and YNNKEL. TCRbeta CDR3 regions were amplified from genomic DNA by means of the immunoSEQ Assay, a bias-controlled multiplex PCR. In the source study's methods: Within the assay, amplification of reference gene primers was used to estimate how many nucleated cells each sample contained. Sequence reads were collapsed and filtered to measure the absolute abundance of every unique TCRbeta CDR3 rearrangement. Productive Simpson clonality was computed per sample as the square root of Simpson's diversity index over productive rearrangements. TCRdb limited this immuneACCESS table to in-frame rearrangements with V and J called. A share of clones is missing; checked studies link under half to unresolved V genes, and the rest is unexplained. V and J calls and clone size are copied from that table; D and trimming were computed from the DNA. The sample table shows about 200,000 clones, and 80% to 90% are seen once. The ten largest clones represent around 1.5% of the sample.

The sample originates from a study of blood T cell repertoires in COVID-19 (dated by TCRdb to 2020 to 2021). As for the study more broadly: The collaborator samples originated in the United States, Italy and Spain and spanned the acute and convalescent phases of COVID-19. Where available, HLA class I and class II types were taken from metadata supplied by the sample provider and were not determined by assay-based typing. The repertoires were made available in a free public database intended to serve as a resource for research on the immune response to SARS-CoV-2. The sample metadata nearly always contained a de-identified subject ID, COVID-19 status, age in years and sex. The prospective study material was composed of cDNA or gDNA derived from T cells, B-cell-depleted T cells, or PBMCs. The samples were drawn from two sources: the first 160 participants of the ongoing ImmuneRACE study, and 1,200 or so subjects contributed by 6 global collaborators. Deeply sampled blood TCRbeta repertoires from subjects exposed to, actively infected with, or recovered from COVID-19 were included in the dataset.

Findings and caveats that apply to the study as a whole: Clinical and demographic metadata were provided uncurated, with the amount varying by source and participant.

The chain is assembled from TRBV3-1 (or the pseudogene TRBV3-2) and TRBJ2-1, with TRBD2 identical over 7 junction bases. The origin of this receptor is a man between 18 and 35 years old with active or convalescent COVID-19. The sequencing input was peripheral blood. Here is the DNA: TGTGCCAGCAGCCAAGGGAGTGGCGGGAGTGGGAAAGAGCAGTTCTTC. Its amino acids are CASSQGSGGSGKEQFF.